This T cell receptor (beta chain) was retrieved from a study of CD8 T cells in Susac syndrome. Deletions cut 3 bases from V and 7 bases from J, with 10 bases between. There are 12 residues in the CDR3. This clonotype was recorded once. Random hexamers primed reverse transcription of about 0.5 to 1 ug RNA. Using its own MiXCR run on the immunoSEQ multiplex PCR reads, TCRdb lists one record per CDR3 protein. The sample lists about 80,000 distinct CDR3 sequences, approximately 94% occurring once. The receptor was derived from a human donor in good health. The chain couples TRBV12-3 or TRBV12-4 to TRBJ2-7; no clear D. Sequencing used CD8+ T cells from PBMCs. The CDR3 bases are TGTGCCAGCAGTTTGGGCGGAGAGGAGCAGTACGTC. Protein sequence: CASSLGGEEQYV.